The present entry profiles one T cell receptor beta chain with its context. The data were produced by immunoSEQ multiplex PCR, yet TCRdb's version contains in-frame clones alone and is incomplete. The sample contains tens of thousands of clones, approximately 90% of which appear only once. These data belong to a study of T cell changes during pregnancy in multiple sclerosis. Germline V gene sequence: CDR1 SGHDT, CDR2 YYEEEE. The CDR3 consists of 12 residues. The ends were cut back, 4 bases at V and 3 bases at J, with 8 bases in the middle. Sequencing was performed on peripheral blood, taken in the first trimester of pregnancy. This TCR derives from a female donor in good health, enrolled as a control in a pregnancy study. The genes are TRBV5-6 and TRBJ2-7, with TRBD1 as a possible D gene (6 bases). The DNA of the CDR3 is TGTGCCAGCAGCCCGGACAGCTACGAGCAGTACTTC. Translation gives CASSPDSYEQYF.